These 10 T cell receptor beta chains were sequenced from one sample in a study of blood T cell repertoires in COVID-19. Data came from immunoSEQ multiplex PCR; TCRdb stores just in-frame clones and leaves some out. The data show about 310,000 clones, 87% seen once. The specimen sequenced was PBMCs or T cells enriched from blood (not recorded which). Receptor source: a woman between 18 and 29 years old who had recovered from COVID-19.

The CDR3 DNA reads TGTGCCAGCAGCGCCTTAGGGACATCCTACGAGCAGTACTTC. It yields the protein CASSALGTSYEQYF. The chain is built from TRBV9 and TRBJ2-7; possible D gene TRBD1, 6 bases. CDR3 length equals 14 residues. Germline V gene lookup returns CDR1 SGDLS and CDR2 YYNGEE. V dropped 3 bases and J dropped 1 base, with 11 bases sitting between them. Full variable domain (missing parts from reference TRBV9 and TRBJ2-7): DSGVTQTPKHLITATGQRVTLRCSPRSGDLSVYWYQQSLDQGLQFLIQYYNGEERAKGNILERFSAQQFPDLHSELNLSSLELGDSALYFCASSALGTSYEQYFGPGTRLTVT.

Here the CDR3 reads CASSLGGPSSYEQYF. As DNA, the CDR3 is TGTGCCAGCAGCTTAGGAGGCCCAAGCTCCTACGAGCAGTACTTC. The chain couples TRBV7-9 to TRBJ2-7; D ambiguous. Germline V lookup: CDR1 SEHNR, CDR2 FQNEAQ (reference sequence). The CDR3 consists of 15 residues. The germline V and J ends were trimmed by 1 base and 0 bases, with 10 bases remaining between them.

The chain employs TRBV9 and TRBJ1-1; weak D call: TRBD1 (6 bases). Trimming removed 0 bases at V and 3 bases at J, with 15 bases between. Germline lookup yields CDR1 SGDLS and CDR2 YYNGEE. The CDR3 is 16 residues long. The CDR3 reads CASSVGITGWDTEAFF. CDR3 DNA sequence: TGTGCCAGCAGCGTAGGGATTACAGGGTGGGACACTGAAGCTTTCTTT. Full variable domain (outside the CDR3, taken from reference TRBV9 and TRBJ1-1): DSGVTQTPKHLITATGQRVTLRCSPRSGDLSVYWYQQSLDQGLQFLIQYYNGEERAKGNILERFSAQQFPDLHSELNLSSLELGDSALYFCASSVGITGWDTEAFFGQGTRLTVV.

V is TRBV6-5 and J is TRBJ2-5; D not resolved. The CDR3 totals 11 residues. The ends were cut back, 6 bases at V and 5 bases at J, with 7 bases in the middle. The germline V gene has CDR1 MNHEY and CDR2 SVGAGI. The CDR3 nucleotides are TGTGCCAGCAGCCACGAGGAGACCCAGTACTTC. Protein product: CASSHEETQYF.

The chain joins TRBV2 to TRBJ1-1, with D tentatively TRBD1 (5 bases). The CDR3 contains 11 residues. Germline V CDR1 and CDR2: SNHLY, FYNNEI. The CDR3 protein is CAVGGNTEAFF. CDR3 DNA sequence: TGTGCAGTGGGGGGGAACACTGAAGCTTTCTTT. Together with reference TRBV2 and TRBJ1-1, the CDR3 gives the full variable domain: EPEVTQTPSHQVTQMGQEVILRCVPISNHLYFYWYRQILGQKVEFLVSFYNNEISEKSEIFDDQFSVERPDGSNFTLKIRSTKLEDSAMYFCAVGGNTEAFFGQGTRLTVV.

This clone was detected only once. V and J are TRBV18 and TRBJ1-2; 8 bases map to TRBD1. V dropped 3 bases and J dropped 0; count of bases not matched to a gene: 3. CDR3 size: 15 residues. CDR1 and CDR2 from the germline V gene are KGHSH and LQKENI. CDR3 amino acids: CASSPGQGSNYGYTF. Written as DNA, the CDR3 is TGTGCCAGCTCACCCGGACAGGGATCTAACTATGGCTACACCTTC.

The chain joins TRBV27 to TRBJ1-5; no clear D. The germline V gene has CDR1 MNHEY and CDR2 SMNVEV (reference sequence). The V and J ends lost 2 bases and 2 bases respectively, with 7 bases between them. The CDR3 is 14 amino acids. CDR3: CASSLAPGNQPQHF. CDR3 DNA: TGTGCCAGCAGTTTAGCCCCGGGCAATCAGCCCCAGCATTTT.

The chain joins TRBV12-5 to TRBJ2-3; 10 bases line up with TRBD2. CDR1 is LGHNT, CDR2 FRNRAP, per germline. The CDR3 length is 18 residues. The V segment lost 2 bases and the J segment 1 base; nucleotides outside the gene matches: 9. CDR3 in DNA: TGTGCTAGTGGTTTGACCCGATCTAGCGGGGGTCGCACAGATACGCAGTATTTT. Protein sequence: CASGLTRSSGGRTDTQYF.

Many counts were recorded for this clone. The chain is built from TRBV7-9 and TRBJ1-1; D unclear. From germline, CDR1 is SEHNR and CDR2 FQNEAQ (reference sequence). Trimming took 5 bases from V and 7 from J, leaving 11 bases between them. This CDR3 contains 12 residues. DNA of the CDR3: TGTGCCAGCAGCACAGTCGAGTATGAAGCTTTCTTT. Its protein is CASSTVEYEAFF.

V and J are TRBV2 and TRBJ1-5; weak D call: TRBD1 (6 bases). Trimming pared 6 bases from V and 3 bases from J, leaving 9 bases between. The CDR3 is 13 residues long. Germline lookup yields CDR1 SNHLY and CDR2 FYNNEI. The DNA for the CDR3 is TGTGCCAGCAGACAGGGCGTCAATCAGCCCCAGCATTTT. Amino acid sequence: CASRQGVNQPQHF.